This record covers a single TCR beta chain. The CDR3 runs to 15 residues. The ends were cut back, 5 bases at V and 0 bases at J, with 12 bases in the middle. Per germline, CDR1 MDHEN and CDR2 SYDVKM. Method: immunoSEQ multiplex PCR; TCRdb's copy keeps in-frame clones and lacks some. In the table there are about 85,000 clones, more than 85% of which are singletons. The data were taken from a study of T cell changes during pregnancy in multiple sclerosis. This receptor was identified in a female donor with multiple sclerosis, enrolled in a pregnancy study. The sample here was peripheral blood, taken in the first trimester of pregnancy. V and J are TRBV28 and TRBJ2-3; TRBD1 is a possible D gene (6 bases). The CDR3 protein is CASSPGDISTDTQYF. The CDR3 region has the DNA TGTGCCAGCAGTCCCGGGGACATTAGCACAGATACGCAGTATTTT. The entire variable domain, with the rest obtained from reference TRBV28 and TRBJ2-3, is as follows: DVKVTQSSRYLVKRTGEKVFLECVQDMDHENMFWYRQDPGLGLRLIYFSYDVKMKEKGDIPEGYSVSREKKERFSLILESASTNQTSMYLCASSPGDISTDTQYFGPGTRLTVL.